This record concerns one T cell receptor beta chain sequence. The antigen is undetermined. This sample stems from a study of cytomegalovirus exposure and HLA in healthy donors. In the study overall: Just over 80% of 350 to 400 genotyped donors fell in the Caucasian-associated ancestry cluster.

In the PCR, 60 Vbeta and 13 Jbeta primers were used. Authors' data handling: A later analysis counted 65 million to 90 million unique TCR beta chains, around 10 million shared. The repertoire was sequenced with immunoSEQ multiplex PCR; TCRdb's copy has only in-frame clones and lacks some. V and J calls and clone size follow that table, whereas D and trimming were derived from the DNA. The sample holds 150,000 to 180,000 clones, approximately 80% seen once. Study-wide results and caveats: Earlier analysis yielded a pattern in which most TCR beta V segments were productive about 90% or about 30% of the time. A highly shared variant cluster was judged a likely technical artifact.

The TCR comes from a woman aged 40 to 50 in good health and CMV-seronegative. The specimen was PBMCs.

The chain's CDR3 is CASSPGRGFGYTF. The CDR3 nucleotides read TGTGCCAGCAGCCCTGGTCGGGGGTTTGGCTACACCTTC. J is TRBJ1-2 and V is TRBV5-6, with D possibly being TRBD1 (5 bases). The germline V gene has CDR1 SGHDT and CDR2 YYEEEE. This CDR3 is 13 amino acids long. Trimming took off 4 bases at V and 7 bases at J, with 14 bases between the two ends.